These 4 T cell receptor beta chains were all obtained from the same sample, sequenced in a study of CD4 T cells in relation to SARS-CoV-2 and coronaviruses. These receptors have no identified antigens. The unexposed donors gave CD4+ T cells in about 2010-2019, prior to COVID-19. Isolation of CD4+ T cells took place after about 9 days in culture. TCRdb keeps only in-frame clones here, not all; method: immunoSEQ multiplex PCR. The profile shows about 29,000 clones, about two thirds of them singletons. The sample comprised CD4+ T cells from PBMCs, cultured in vitro. The receptors were gathered from a human donor in good health.

The V gene is TRBV28, the J gene TRBJ1-6, with a weak D call TRBD1 (5 bases). The V end was cut by 4 bases, the J end by 7 bases, with 14 bases between. This CDR3 region has 15 residues. Germline CDR1 is MDHEN and CDR2 is SYDVKM. Here the CDR3 DNA reads TGTGCCAGCAGTTACCAGGGAGTAAGAAATTCACCCCTCCACTTT. This translates into CASSYQGVRNSPLHF.

The chain carries TRBV7-2 and TRBJ2-5; 8 bases line up with TRBD2. This CDR3 is 14 amino acids long. V dropped 5 bases and J dropped 3; count of bases not matched to a gene: 5. Germline V gene data show CDR1 as SGHTA and CDR2 as FQGNSA. The CDR3, as DNA: TGTGCCAGCAGCCCCTCGGGGGGGAAAGAGACCCAGTACTTC. Its protein is CASSPSGGKETQYF.

The chain employs TRBV10-2 and TRBJ2-1; TRBD2 might be the D (7 bases). Per the germline V gene, CDR1 is WSHSY and CDR2 is SAAADI. The CDR3 is 14 residues long. V gave up 7 bases and J gave up 7 bases, with 17 bases separating them. CDR3 DNA sequence: TGCGCCAGCACTCGGGGGGCGACTAATAATGAGCAGTTCTTC. Translated, it gives CASTRGATNNEQFF.

The rearrangement uses TRBV5-1 and TRBJ2-1, with TRBD1 identical over 9 bases. The J segment lost 6 bases and the V segment lost 0 bases, leaving 7 bases of the junction unmatched. CDR3 length: 16 residues. Per germline, CDR1 SGHRS and CDR2 YFSETQ. CDR3 bases: TGCGCCAGCAGCTTGGAGAGGACAGGGGTGGTCAATGAGCAGTTCTTC. Amino acid sequence: CASSLERTGVVNEQFF.